This record covers a single TCR beta chain. Antigen: not known. Blood draws occurred at baseline, cycle 4 day 1, and cycle 7 day 1. Looked up from germline, CDR1 is KGHSH and CDR2 is LQKENI. This CDR3 has 13 amino acids. Trimming took off 3 bases at V and 0 bases at J, with 6 bases between the two ends. The repertoire was sequenced with immunoSEQ multiplex PCR; TCRdb's copy has only in-frame clones and lacks some. The sample yields some 25,000 clones, 85% seen once. The record originates from a study of OX40 agonist ivuxolimab in advanced cancers. Study context: Patients received ivuxolimab, an intravenous treatment, every 2 weeks at 0.01 to 10 mg/kg. General study points: Low levels of normalized T-cell clonal expansion also appeared in some nonresponders. No antigen was identified for the clonally expanded peripheral T cells.

Source: CD4+ or CD8+ T cells sorted from blood, taken in a trial of the OX40 agonist ivuxolimab. V usage is TRBV18 and J usage is TRBJ2-7; no firm D call. The source of this sequence is an adult with an advanced solid tumor such as melanoma, head and neck, liver or kidney cancer. The chain's CDR3 is CASSPTDSYEQYF. CDR3 DNA: TGTGCCAGCTCACCGACGGACTCCTACGAGCAGTACTTC.